This entry is about one T cell receptor (beta chain). The target of this receptor is not known. No clone much larger than this one lies a single base away; base qualities are absent. Following the manufacturer's recommendations, the immunoSEQ kit was used to generate TCR beta libraries from genomic DNA. To prepare libraries, a first multiplex PCR with proprietary primers was run, followed by a second PCR that added unique barcodes, and a bead cleanup was done after each round. A positive control reaction and a negative control reaction, both provided in the kit, were run with every batch of samples. The final libraries were assessed on an Agilent 4200 TapeStation D1000 ScreenTape, pooled by volume, and quantified by qPCR. Sequencing was performed on an Illumina NextSeq500 using a MidOutput 150-cycle cartridge, with 156 Read1 cycles, 15 Index1 cycles, and the kit custom primers. The pooled library was loaded at 0.75 to 1 pM, and around 22% PhiX control was spiked in. Turning to the authors' computational methods: The vendor-processed data were analyzed in R, and a clonotype was defined as all T cells that share the same CDR3 nucleotide sequence. For clone abundance analyses, frequencies were normalized to the 10,000 most abundant clones in each sample. Public T cell clones, averaging fewer than five per sample, were removed before analysis. An abundance difference of at least 32-fold between compartments was the criterion for calling clonotypes tumor-enriched or baseline blood-enriched. A beta-binomial differential abundance model was used to identify clonotypes that were expanded or contracted between blood time points. The Baroni-Urbani and Buser coefficient was used to measure tumor-blood repertoire similarity, and groups were compared with two-tailed Wilcoxon tests in R. The table was pulled from immuneACCESS by TCRdb, which kept in-frame rearrangements only. Such tables lose some clones; where checked, under half of the loss comes from unresolved V genes, and the rest has no known cause. V and J calls and clone size are as listed in that table; D and trimming were resolved from the DNA. The sample table lists under 65,000 clones, about three quarters of them with a count of one. The ten top clones hold approximately 6.8% of the sample.

These data are taken from a study of radiation and T cells in renal cell carcinoma (dated by TCRdb to between 2020 and 2021). As for the study more broadly: Samples came from a clinical trial, in which primary renal cell carcinomas received 15 Gy stereotactic body radiation therapy followed by nephrectomy 4 weeks later. TCR beta sequencing covered 50 to 55 samples in total, comprising around 25 tumors and roughly 27 peripheral blood samples. A total of 3.5 million to 4.5 million unique CDR3 nucleotide sequences, encoding 2.5 million to 3 million unique CDR3 amino acid sequences, were found across all 55 or so samples. General conclusions and limits of the study: With a single-armed trial design, the study had no way to address how radiation dose or scheduling affects the TCR repertoire. Because pretreatment tumor biopsies were not available, the study could not determine whether clonotypes were already present within the tumor at baseline. Top tumor clonotypes rose in blood from baseline to 2 weeks post-radiation, then contracted by 4 weeks, suggesting transient expansion of tumor-resident clones. Blood repertoire dynamics were not followed beyond 4 weeks after treatment.

Explained via the paper, the time point label denotes: baseline pretreatment blood. In the paper's terms, the treatment or condition label means: 15 Gy SBRT to primary tumor, nephrectomy 4 weeks later. To follow tumor-enriched clonotypes, peripheral blood was collected serially from radiation-treated patients at baseline and again at 2 weeks and 4 weeks after SBRT. Every patient's renal cell carcinoma showed clear cell pathology. Genomic DNA for TCR sequencing was prepared using the QIAamp DNA Blood Mini Kit (Qiagen). The analyses included just those samples that passed every quality control check. There are 13 amino acids in the CDR3, from cysteine to phenylalanine inclusive. The read is trimmed to its CDR3 DNA, 39 bases read in frame from base 1. As encoded in the germline V gene, CDR1 is SNHLY while CDR2 is FYNNEI. Ends trimmed: V by 7 bases, J by 3 bases; bases unmatched to a gene: 6.

The sample here was blood, taken from a patient whose treatment included radiotherapy and nephrectomy. Here the chain combines TRBV2 and TRBJ2-7, with TRBD1 matching 7 junction bases. The sequence was collected from a man aged 55 to 70 with renal cell carcinoma. The CDR3 sequence is CASTTGINYEQYF. In nucleotides, the sequence is TGTGCCAGCACGACAGGGATCAACTACGAGCAGTACTTC.